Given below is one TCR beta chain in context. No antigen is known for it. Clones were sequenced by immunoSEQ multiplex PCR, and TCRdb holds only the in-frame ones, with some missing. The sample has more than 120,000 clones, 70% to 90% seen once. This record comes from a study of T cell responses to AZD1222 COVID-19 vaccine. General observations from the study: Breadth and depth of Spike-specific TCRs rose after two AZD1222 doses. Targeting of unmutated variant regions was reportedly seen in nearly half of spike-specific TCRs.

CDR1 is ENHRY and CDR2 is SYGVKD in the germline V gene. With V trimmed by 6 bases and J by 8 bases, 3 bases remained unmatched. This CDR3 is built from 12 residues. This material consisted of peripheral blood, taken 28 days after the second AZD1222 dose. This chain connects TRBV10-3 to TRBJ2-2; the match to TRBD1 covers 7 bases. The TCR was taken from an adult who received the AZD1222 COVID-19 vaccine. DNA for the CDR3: TGTGCCATCAGCCAGGGGGATGGGGAGCTGTTTTTT. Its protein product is CAISQGDGELFF.